This T cell receptor (beta chain) was sequenced in a study of blood T cell repertoires in COVID-19. Measured with immunoSEQ multiplex PCR; TCRdb has only the in-frame clones, and not every one. The sample shows roughly 66,000 clones, about 90% of them seen only once. The CDR3 runs 14 residues. Germline V gene sequence: CDR1 SQVTM, CDR2 ANQGSEA. After removal of 2 bases from V and 5 bases from J, the junction contained 4 bases not matched to a gene. The chain recombines TRBV29-1 with TRBJ1-1; 11 bases agree with TRBD1. Sequencing was done on a sample of peripheral blood. The source is a human donor in a cohort sampled during active COVID-19. CDR3 region: CSVETDRGQTEAFF. As DNA, the CDR3 is TGCAGCGTTGAAACGGACAGGGGGCAGACTGAAGCTTTCTTT.